One sample yielded the 18 T cell receptor beta chains listed below, sequenced in a study of identical twins. Each CDR3 protein is one row after TCRdb ran MiXCR on the 5' RACE reads. The sample has just under 650,000 distinct CDR3 sequences, 7.1% seen once. These same records also appear under a second study, on yellow fever vaccine responses in identical twins.

Sample: PBMCs. These receptors all stem from a woman aged 18-30 years in good health.

This clonotype has ten or more counts. J is TRBJ2-7 and V is TRBV12-3 or TRBV12-4, with D possibly matching TRBD2 (7 bases). The V end was cut by 4 bases, the J end by 2 bases, with 21 bases between. This CDR3 contains 17 residues. The CDR3 reads CASSSHGGLAGAYEQYF. Here the CDR3 DNA reads TGTGCCAGCAGTTCTCATGGGGGCTTAGCGGGTGCCTACGAGCAGTACTTC.

This clonotype showed up just a few times. The rearrangement links TRBV6-2 or TRBV6-3 to TRBJ1-3, with no clear D. This CDR3 has 15 residues. Between the trimmed V and J ends, which lost 2 bases and 0 bases, there was a span of 8 bases. The V gene's germline CDR1 is MNHEY and CDR2 SVGEGT. CDR3 nucleotides: TGTGCCAGCAGTTACCCCGGGCCCTCTGGAAACACCATATATTTT. Protein product: CASSYPGPSGNTIYF.

This clonotype has a count of ten or more. The chain links TRBV25-1 to TRBJ2-5; TRBD1 matches at 7 bases. Trimming cost V 4 bases and J 2 bases; bases outside gene matches: 1. CDR3 length: 13 residues. Germline V gene sequence: CDR1 MGHDK, CDR2 SYGVNS. CDR3 sequence: CASSVTGQETQYF. The CDR3 DNA reads as TGTGCCAGCAGTGTGACAGGGCAAGAGACCCAGTACTTC.

Notes on this clonotype: One junction end does not reproduce the germline sequence, and a read error may be involved. The V call is TRBV12-3 or TRBV12-4, the J call TRBJ2-1, with TRBD2 matching 13 bases. CDR3 length equals 18 residues. CDR3 sequence (DNA): TGTGCCTGCAGGCCACTAGCGGGGGGGCCTTTGGTATACAATGAGCAGTTCTTC. This gives the protein CACRPLAGGPLVYNEQFF.

The chain uses TRBV7-8 and TRBJ2-5, with 14 nucleotides matching TRBD2. The CDR3 sequence is 18 residues long. Germline V lookup: CDR1 SGHVS, CDR2 FQNEAQ. The V segment lost 5 bases and the J segment 0 bases; nucleotides outside the gene matches: 8. CDR3 residues: CASSPGLAGGRYQETQYF. CDR3 nucleotides: TGTGCCAGCAGCCCAGGACTAGCGGGAGGCCGGTACCAAGAGACCCAGTACTTC.

This clonotype was found a few times. The V call is TRBV27, the J call TRBJ2-7; D gene uncertain. The CDR3 covers 14 residues. V lost 5 bases to trimming and J lost 3 bases, with 14 bases between them. Germline CDR1 MNHEY, CDR2 SMNVEV (reference sequence). CDR3 sequence (DNA): TGTGCCAGCAGTCTAGGACGGTATAACTACGAGCAGTACTTC. Translating it yields CASSLGRYNYEQYF.

This clonotype appeared a few times. The chain has TRBV12-3 or TRBV12-4 and TRBJ2-7; perhaps TRBD2 as D (6 bases). The V gene lost 5 bases and the J gene lost 0 bases, with 14 bases spanning the gap. The CDR3 is 15 residues long. Here the CDR3 DNA reads TGTGCCAGCAGTCCCCGGGACTCGCTCTCCTACGAGCAGTACTTC. Translating gives CASSPRDSLSYEQYF.

This clonotype was found a few times. The chain joins TRBV5-1 to TRBJ2-3; TRBD2 aligns across 7 bases. The CDR3 totals 15 residues. V gave up 4 bases and J gave up 2 bases; unmatched junction bases: 7. The germline V gene has CDR1 SGHRS and CDR2 YFSETQ. The CDR3 coding sequence is TGCGCCAGCAGCCGCGGCGGGAGCCTCACAGATACGCAGTATTTT. It is translated as CASSRGGSLTDTQYF.

The gene calls are TRBV4-1 and TRBJ1-5; D may be TRBD1 (5 bases). The CDR3 is 18 amino acids. CDR1 MGHRA and CDR2 YSYEKL come from the germline V gene. V was cut by 0 bases and J by 2 bases, with 17 bases left in between. CDR3 sequence reads: CASSQDWAGPGGNQPQHF. In nucleotides, the CDR3 is TGCGCCAGCAGCCAAGACTGGGCAGGGCCCGGAGGCAATCAGCCCCAGCATTTT.

The table lists this clonotype with a few counts. The chain has TRBV10-3 and TRBJ2-5; D tentatively reads TRBD1 or TRBD2 (5 bases each). Germline V gives CDR1 ENHRY, CDR2 SYGVKD. V lost 2 bases, J lost 4 bases, and 23 bases lay in between. The CDR3 is 18 amino acids. The DNA of the CDR3 is TGTGCCATCAGTGAGCCTAAGTGGTGGGGCCAGGGAGTAGAGACCCAGTACTTC. This sequence encodes CAISEPKWWGQGVETQYF.

The chain carries TRBV4-1 and TRBJ1-5; no definite D call. The CDR3 spans 16 residues. Germline CDR1 reads MGHRA; CDR2 reads YSYEKL. Trimming removed 2 bases from V and 0 bases from J, with 11 bases in between. CDR3 region: CASSQLQVSSNQPQHF. The CDR3, as DNA: TGCGCCAGCAGCCAACTCCAAGTGAGTAGCAATCAGCCCCAGCATTTT.

This clonotype was found a few times. This chain uses TRBV7-9 with TRBJ2-3; the match to TRBD2 covers 11 bases. Germline CDR1 is SEHNR and CDR2 is FQNEAQ (reference sequence). This CDR3 contains 17 residues. J was trimmed by 4 bases and V by 5 bases; bases with no gene match: 11. The CDR3, as DNA: TGTGCCAGCAGCAGATATACTAGCGGGAGTCCCTCAGATACGCAGTATTTT. Translation: CASSRYTSGSPSDTQYF.

This clonotype was recorded a few times. J is TRBJ2-3 and V is TRBV5-4, with 14 positions matching TRBD2. CDR3 length equals 20 residues. The germline CDR1 and CDR2 sequences are SGHNT and YYREEE (reference sequence). Trimming cost V 0 bases and J 2 bases; bases outside gene matches: 11. The CDR3 nucleotides read TGTGCCAGCAGCTTGGTATTGACTAGCGGGAGGGCCTCCCTCACAGATACGCAGTATTTT. Residues: CASSLVLTSGRASLTDTQYF. Together with reference TRBV5-4 and TRBJ2-3, the CDR3 gives the full variable domain: ETGVTQSPTHLIKTRGQQVTLRCSSQSGHNTVSWYQQALGQGPQFIFQYYREEENGRGNFPPRFSGLQFPNYSSELNVNALELDDSALYLCASSLVLTSGRASLTDTQYFGPGTRLTVL.

The chain couples TRBV9 to TRBJ2-3; 9 nucleotides match TRBD2. CDR1 and CDR2 (germline): SGDLS, YYNGEE. This CDR3 is built from 15 residues. V shed 3 bases, J shed 0 bases, and the junction held 2 bases outside the gene matches. The CDR3 loop is CASSASGTSTDTQYF. CDR3 in DNA: TGTGCCAGCAGCGCTAGCGGGACTAGCACAGATACGCAGTATTTT.

The V gene is TRBV4-1, the J gene TRBJ2-1, with 9 nucleotides matching TRBD2. V shed 0 bases, J shed 7 bases, and the junction held 16 bases outside the gene matches. Germline-derived CDR1 and CDR2 are MGHRA and YSYEKL. This CDR3 has 19 residues. In DNA, the CDR3 is TGCGCCAGCAGCCAAGAACGAGCGGGAGGTATGATAATTGGGAATGAGCAGTTCTTC. Translation: CASSQERAGGMIIGNEQFF.

This clonotype was detected many times. The gene calls are TRBV27 and TRBJ2-2, with 10 bases fitting TRBD2. With V trimmed by 5 bases and J by 4 bases, 7 bases remained unmatched. CDR3 length equals 16 residues. Germline V gene data show CDR1 as MNHEY and CDR2 as SMNVEV (reference sequence). CDR3 loop: CASSPIAGGVTGELFF. The CDR3 coding sequence is TGTGCCAGCAGTCCTATAGCGGGAGGAGTCACCGGGGAGCTGTTTTTT.

This clonotype was seen only a few times. The V and J genes are TRBV5-1 and TRBJ2-2; 10 bases fit TRBD1. This CDR3 is built from 15 residues. The J segment lost 5 bases and the V segment lost 3 bases, leaving 4 bases of the junction unmatched. CDR1 is SGHRS, CDR2 YFSETQ, per germline. The CDR3 loop reads CASSSGQGETGELFF. The CDR3 coding sequence is TGCGCCAGCAGCTCTGGACAGGGGGAAACCGGGGAGCTGTTTTTT. Full variable domain (outside the CDR3, taken from reference TRBV5-1 and TRBJ2-2): KAGVTQTPRYLIKTRGQQVTLSCSPISGHRSVSWYQQTPGQGLQFLFEYFSETQRNKGNFPGRFSGRQFSNSRSEMNVSTLELGDSALYLCASSSGQGETGELFFGEGSRLTVL.

This clonotype was detected ten times or more. This chain uses TRBV12-3 or TRBV12-4 with TRBJ2-1; D is possibly TRBD1 or TRBD2 (6 bases each). V shed 5 bases and J shed 10 bases, with 12 bases lying between them. This CDR3 comprises 12 residues. CDR3: CASSISGAEQFF. CDR3 nucleotide sequence: TGTGCCAGCAGTATATCGGGGGCCGAGCAGTTCTTC.